In its sample, the clone carrying this TCR beta chain was seen a few times. Its target is unknown. Graves' hyperthyroidism was deemed stable given no ophthalmopathy progression within 18 months. Newly diagnosed hyperthyroidism, duration under 2 months, in patients aged 18 to 65. TCR beta CDR3 region amplification was performed from RNA transcripts. Primed by the HTBI set, a first-round RT-PCR was run on the TCR CDR3. TCRdb analysed the multiplex PCR reads with MiXCR anew, one entry per CDR3 protein. The sample yields over 700,000 distinct CDR3 sequences, roughly 37% seen once. This specimen comes from a study of T cells in Graves' hyperthyroidism and ophthalmopathy. The study, taken as a whole, reports: Peripheral blood also featured most of the thyroid clonotypes expanded above 0.001.

CDR3 size: 15 residues. The V gene lost 1 base and the J gene lost 4 bases, with 13 bases spanning the gap. Germline CDR1 and CDR2: MGHRA and YSYEKL. The sequenced sample was blood. The chain joins TRBV4-1 to TRBJ2-5; D unclear. This clonotype was obtained from a man younger than 30 with Graves' hyperthyroidism. This chain's CDR3 is CASSQGTGWGETQYF. The CDR3 nucleotides are TGCGCCAGCAGCCAAGGCACCGGCTGGGGAGAGACCCAGTACTTC.